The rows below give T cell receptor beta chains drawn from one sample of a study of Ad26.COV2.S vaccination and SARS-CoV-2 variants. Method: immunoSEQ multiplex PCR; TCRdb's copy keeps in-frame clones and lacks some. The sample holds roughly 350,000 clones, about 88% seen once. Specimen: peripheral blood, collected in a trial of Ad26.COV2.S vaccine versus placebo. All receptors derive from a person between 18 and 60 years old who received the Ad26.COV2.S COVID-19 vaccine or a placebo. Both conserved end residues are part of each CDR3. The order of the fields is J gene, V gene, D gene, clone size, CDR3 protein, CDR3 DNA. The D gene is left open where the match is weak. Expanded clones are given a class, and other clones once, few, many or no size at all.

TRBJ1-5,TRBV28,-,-,CASSDDQPQHF,TGTGCCAGCAGCGACGATCAGCCCCAGCATTTT
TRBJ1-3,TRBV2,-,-,CASMRDSGNTIYF,TGTGCCAGCATGAGGGACTCTGGAAACACCATATATTTT
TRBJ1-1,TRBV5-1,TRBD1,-,CASSLDAGGAFF,TGCGCCAGCAGCTTGGACGCAGGGGGCGCTTTCTTT
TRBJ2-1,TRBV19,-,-,CASSSMGASYNEQFF,TGTGCCAGTAGTAGCATGGGGGCCTCCTACAATGAGCAGTTCTTC
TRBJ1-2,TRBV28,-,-,CASSLSGRNYGYTF,TGTGCCAGCAGTTTATCGGGTAGAAACTATGGCTACACCTTC
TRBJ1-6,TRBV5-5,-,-,CASSLGPRDWNSPLHF,TGTGCCAGCAGCTTGGGACCGCGCGACTGGAATTCACCCCTCCACTTT
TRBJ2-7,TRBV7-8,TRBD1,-,CASSLRGRGQGAYEQYF,TGTGCCAGCAGCTTAAGGGGTAGGGGACAGGGAGCCTACGAGCAGTACTTC
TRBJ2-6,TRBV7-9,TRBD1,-,CASSPSPGQGYSGANVLTF,TGTGCCAGCAGCCCCTCACCGGGACAGGGGTATTCTGGGGCCAACGTCCTGACTTTC
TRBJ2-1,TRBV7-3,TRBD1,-,CASSRDRGAYNEQFF,TGTGCCAGCAGCCGGGACAGGGGGGCCTACAATGAGCAGTTCTTC
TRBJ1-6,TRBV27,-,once,CASSLGNPTGRALHF,TGTGCCAGCAGTTTAGGTAATCCCACAGGTCGGGCCCTCCACTTT
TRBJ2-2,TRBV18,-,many,CASSPVQLNTGELFF,TGTGCCAGCTCACCAGTACAGCTGAACACCGGGGAGCTGTTTTTT
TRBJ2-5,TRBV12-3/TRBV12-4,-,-,CASSQVEETQYF,TGTGCCAGCAGTCAGGTCGAAGAGACCCAGTACTTC
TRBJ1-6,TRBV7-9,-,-,CASSLATGPNSPLHF,TGTGCCAGCAGCTTAGCGACAGGTCCCAATTCACCCCTCCACTTT
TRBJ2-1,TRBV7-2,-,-,CASSSQDYSGPPFF,TGTGCCAGCAGCTCGCAAGACTATTCCGGTCCTCCGTTCTTC
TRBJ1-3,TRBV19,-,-,CASIGGRSGNTIYF,TGTGCCAGTATTGGGGGCCGCTCTGGAAACACCATATATTTT
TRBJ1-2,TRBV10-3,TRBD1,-,CAISEGQGNYGYTF,TGTGCCATCAGTGAAGGACAGGGAAACTATGGCTACACCTTC
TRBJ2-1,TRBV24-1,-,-,CATSEAGTQSEQFF,TGTGCCACCAGTGAGGCCGGGACTCAATCTGAGCAGTTCTTC
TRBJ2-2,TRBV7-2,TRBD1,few,CASSLVGGGGGELFF,TGTGCCAGCAGCTTAGTAGGGGGCGGAGGCGGGGAGCTGTTTTTT
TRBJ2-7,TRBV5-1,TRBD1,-,CASSHSGTANSYEQYF,TGCGCCAGCAGCCACTCCGGGACAGCAAACTCCTACGAGCAGTACTTC
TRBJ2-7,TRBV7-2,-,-,CASSLDLEQYF,TGTGCCAGCAGCTTAGATTTGGAGCAGTACTTC
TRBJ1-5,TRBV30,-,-,CAWSAGIVRDNQPQHF,TGTGCCTGGAGTGCGGGGATCGTACGGGACAATCAGCCCCAGCATTTT
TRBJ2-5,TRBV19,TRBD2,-,CASSRHGTSGKEETQYF,TGTGCCAGTAGTAGACACGGGACTAGCGGGAAGGAGGAGACCCAGTACTTC